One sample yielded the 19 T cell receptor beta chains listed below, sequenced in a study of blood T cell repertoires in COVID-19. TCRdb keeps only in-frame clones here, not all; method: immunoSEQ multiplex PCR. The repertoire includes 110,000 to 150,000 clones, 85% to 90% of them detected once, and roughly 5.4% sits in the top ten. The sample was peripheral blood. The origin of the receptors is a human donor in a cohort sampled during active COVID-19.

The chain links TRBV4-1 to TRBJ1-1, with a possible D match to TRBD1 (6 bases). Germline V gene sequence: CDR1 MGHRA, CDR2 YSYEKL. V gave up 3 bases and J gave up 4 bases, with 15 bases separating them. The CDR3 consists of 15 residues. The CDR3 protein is CASSQGHTGPTEAFF. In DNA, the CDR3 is TGCGCCAGCAGCCAGGGCCACACAGGGCCCACTGAAGCTTTCTTT.

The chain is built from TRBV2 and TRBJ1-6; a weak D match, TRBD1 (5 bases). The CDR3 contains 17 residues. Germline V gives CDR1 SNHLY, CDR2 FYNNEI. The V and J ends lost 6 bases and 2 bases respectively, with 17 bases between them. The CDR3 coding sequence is TGTGCCAGCAGCCCTCCTCAGGGTAGGGCCTATAATTCACCCCTCCACTTT. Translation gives CASSPPQGRAYNSPLHF.

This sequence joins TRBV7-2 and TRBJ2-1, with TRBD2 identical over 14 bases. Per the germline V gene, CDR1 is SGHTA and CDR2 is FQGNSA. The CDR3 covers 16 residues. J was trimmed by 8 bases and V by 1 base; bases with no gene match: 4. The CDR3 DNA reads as TGTGCCAGCAGCTTAGATGGGACTAGCGGGAGACATGAGCAGTTCTTC. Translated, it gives CASSLDGTSGRHEQFF.

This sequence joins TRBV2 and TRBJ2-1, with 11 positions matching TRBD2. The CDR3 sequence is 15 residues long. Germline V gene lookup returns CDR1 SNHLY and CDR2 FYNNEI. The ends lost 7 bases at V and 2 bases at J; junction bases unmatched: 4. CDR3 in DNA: TGTGCCAGCATGAAGACTAGCGGGACCTACAATGAGCAGTTCTTC. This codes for CASMKTSGTYNEQFF.

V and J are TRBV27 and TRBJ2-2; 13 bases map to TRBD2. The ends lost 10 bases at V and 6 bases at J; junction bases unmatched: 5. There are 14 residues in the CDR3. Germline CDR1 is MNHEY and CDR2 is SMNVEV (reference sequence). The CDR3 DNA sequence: TGTGCCACCCGGACTAGCGGGGGTTCCGGGGAGCTGTTTTTT. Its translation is CATRTSGGSGELFF.

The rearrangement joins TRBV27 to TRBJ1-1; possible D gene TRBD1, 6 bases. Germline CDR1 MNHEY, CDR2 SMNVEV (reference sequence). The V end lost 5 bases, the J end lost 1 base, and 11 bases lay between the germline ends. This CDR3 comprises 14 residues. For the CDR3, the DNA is TGTGCCAGCAGTGACCGGGACACGAACACTGAAGCTTTCTTT. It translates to CASSDRDTNTEAFF.

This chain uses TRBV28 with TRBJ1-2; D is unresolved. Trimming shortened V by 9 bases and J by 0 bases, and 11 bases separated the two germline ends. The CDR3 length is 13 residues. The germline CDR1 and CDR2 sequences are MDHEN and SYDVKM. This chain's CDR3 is CASHPRANYGYTF. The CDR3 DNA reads TGTGCCAGTCACCCGCGAGCTAACTATGGCTACACCTTC.

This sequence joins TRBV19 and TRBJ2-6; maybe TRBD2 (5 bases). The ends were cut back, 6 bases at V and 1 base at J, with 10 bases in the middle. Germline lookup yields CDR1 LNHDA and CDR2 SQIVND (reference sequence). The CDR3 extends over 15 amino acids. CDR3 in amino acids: CASSSSGSGANVLTF. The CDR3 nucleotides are TGTGCCAGTAGCTCTTCGGGATCTGGGGCCAACGTCCTGACTTTC.

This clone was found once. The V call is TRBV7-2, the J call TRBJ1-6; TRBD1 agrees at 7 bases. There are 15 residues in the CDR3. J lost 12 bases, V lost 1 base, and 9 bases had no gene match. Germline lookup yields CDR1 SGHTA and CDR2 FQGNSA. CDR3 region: CASSLDRGGDGPLHF. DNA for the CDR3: TGTGCCAGCAGCTTAGACAGGGGAGGTGATGGACCCCTCCACTTT.

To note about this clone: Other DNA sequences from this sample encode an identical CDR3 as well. CDR3 protein: CASSLVGGGAGTGELFF. CDR3 DNA sequence: TGCGCCAGCAGCTTGGTGGGCGGGGGGGCAGGCACCGGGGAGCTGTTTTTT. The chain has TRBV5-1 and TRBJ2-2; 9 nucleotides line up with TRBD2. CDR3 length: 17 amino acids. V was pared by 0 bases and J by 4 bases, with 7 bases of the junction left unmatched. The germline CDR1 and CDR2 sequences are SGHRS and YFSETQ.

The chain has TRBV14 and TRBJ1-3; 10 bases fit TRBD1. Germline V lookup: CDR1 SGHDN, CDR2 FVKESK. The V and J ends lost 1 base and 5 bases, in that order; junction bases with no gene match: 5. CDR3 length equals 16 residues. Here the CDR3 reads CASSQGGTGDRNTIYF. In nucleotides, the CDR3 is TGTGCCAGCAGCCAAGGGGGGACAGGGGATCGAAACACCATATATTTT.

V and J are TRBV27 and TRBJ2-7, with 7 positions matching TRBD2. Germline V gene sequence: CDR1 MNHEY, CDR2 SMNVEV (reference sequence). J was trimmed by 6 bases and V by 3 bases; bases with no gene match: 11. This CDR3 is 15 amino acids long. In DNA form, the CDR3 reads TGTGCCAGCAGTTTGGGCGCGGGAGTATTAACCGAGCAGTACTTC. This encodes CASSLGAGVLTEQYF.

Here the CDR3 DNA reads TGTGCCAGCATGAGGGACTCAAATCAGCCCCAGCATTTT. Translated, it gives CASMRDSNQPQHF. The rearrangement joins TRBV2 to TRBJ1-5; D perhaps matches TRBD1 (5 bases). V was clipped by 7 bases and J by 4 bases, with 11 bases between them. The germline CDR1 and CDR2 sequences are SNHLY and FYNNEI. This CDR3 comprises 13 residues.

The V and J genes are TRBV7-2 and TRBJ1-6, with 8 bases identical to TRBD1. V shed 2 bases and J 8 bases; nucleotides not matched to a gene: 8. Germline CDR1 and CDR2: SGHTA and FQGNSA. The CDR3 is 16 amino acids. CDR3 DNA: TGTGCCAGCAGCTTAAGTATCCGGACAGGGTATTCACCCCTCCACTTT. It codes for CASSLSIRTGYSPLHF.

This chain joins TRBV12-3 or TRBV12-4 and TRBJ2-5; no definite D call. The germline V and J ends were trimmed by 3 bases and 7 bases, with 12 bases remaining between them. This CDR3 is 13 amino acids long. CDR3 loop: CASSFAASRTQYF. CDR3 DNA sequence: TGTGCCAGCAGTTTTGCGGCCTCACGGACCCAGTACTTC.

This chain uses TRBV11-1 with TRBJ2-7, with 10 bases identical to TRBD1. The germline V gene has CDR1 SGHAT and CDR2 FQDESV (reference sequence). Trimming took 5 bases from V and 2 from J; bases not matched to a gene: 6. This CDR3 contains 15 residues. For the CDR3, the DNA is TGTGCCAGCAGCCCGGGACAGGGGTCTCCCTACGAGCAGTACTTC. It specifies CASSPGQGSPYEQYF.

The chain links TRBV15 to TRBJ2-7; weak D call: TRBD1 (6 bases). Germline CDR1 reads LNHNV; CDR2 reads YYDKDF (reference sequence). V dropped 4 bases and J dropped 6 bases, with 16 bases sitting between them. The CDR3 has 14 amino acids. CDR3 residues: CATSIRGGSIEQYF. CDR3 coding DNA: TGTGCCACCAGCATCCGAGGGGGATCCATCGAGCAGTACTTC.

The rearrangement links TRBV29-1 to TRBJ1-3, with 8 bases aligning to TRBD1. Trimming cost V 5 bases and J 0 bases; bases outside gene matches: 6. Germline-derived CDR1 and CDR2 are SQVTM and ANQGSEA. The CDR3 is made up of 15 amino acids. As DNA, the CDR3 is TGCAGCGTTAGGGACAGGCTCCCCTCTGGAAACACCATATATTTT. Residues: CSVRDRLPSGNTIYF.

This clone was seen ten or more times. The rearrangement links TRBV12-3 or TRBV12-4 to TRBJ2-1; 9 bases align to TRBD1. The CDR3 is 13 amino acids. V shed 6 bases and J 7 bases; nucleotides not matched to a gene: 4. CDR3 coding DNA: TGTGCCAGCAGCACGGGACAGGGAAATGAGCAGTTCTTC. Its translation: CASSTGQGNEQFF.